These 30 T cell receptor beta chains originate from one sample sequenced in a study of cytomegalovirus exposure and HLA in healthy donors. This PCR relied on a set of 60 Vbeta primers and 13 Jbeta primers. Profiling relied on immunoSEQ multiplex PCR, and the TCRdb table lists in-frame clones only, not all of them. The table lists 150,000 to 200,000 clones, 60% to 85% of them singletons. What was sequenced was PBMCs. The receptors originated from a middle-aged woman in good health and CMV-seropositive.

This rearrangement joins TRBV7-2 to TRBJ1-5; maybe TRBD1 (5 bases). CDR3 length equals 13 residues. V dropped 5 bases and J dropped 6 bases, with 11 bases sitting between them. Germline CDR1 is SGHTA and CDR2 is FQGNSA. CDR3 residues: CASSPEGVQPQHF. For the CDR3, the DNA is TGTGCCAGCAGCCCAGAAGGGGTTCAGCCCCAGCATTTT.

The chain joins TRBV10-2 to TRBJ2-1; 10 bases agree with TRBD2. CDR1 is WSHSY and CDR2 is SAAADI in the germline V gene. The length of the CDR3 is 18 residues. V dropped 3 bases and J dropped 9; count of bases not matched to a gene: 17. The CDR3 loop reads CASSDSLAGALGYSEQFF. The DNA of the CDR3 is TGCGCCAGCAGTGATAGTCTAGCGGGGGCGCTTGGGTACTCTGAGCAGTTCTTC.

The rearrangement links TRBV7-9 to TRBJ1-2; TRBD1 aligns across 9 bases. V gave up 5 bases and J gave up 8 bases; unmatched junction bases: 12. The CDR3 spans 15 residues. The germline gives CDR1 SEHNR, CDR2 FQNEAQ (reference sequence). CDR3 sequence (DNA): TGTGCCAGCAGCGTACCGGGACAGGGTGTATCGGGCTACACCTTC. This encodes CASSVPGQGVSGYTF.

The chain links TRBV6-1 to TRBJ2-1; TRBD2 agrees at 7 bases. V was clipped by 7 bases and J by 4 bases; unmatched bases: 4. Germline CDR1 is MNHNS and CDR2 is SASEGT. The CDR3 sequence is 13 residues long. This chain's CDR3 is CASMGGVYNEQFF. The CDR3 DNA reads as TGTGCCAGCATGGGGGGGGTATACAATGAGCAGTTCTTC.

As for this clone: Its ends do not fully match the called genes, so a read error is possible. This chain's CDR3 is CASVMQRANGLTF. The CDR3 DNA sequence: TGTGCCAGCGTAATGCAGAGGGCCAACGGCCTGACTTTC. The rearrangement links TRBV5-6 to TRBJ2-6; a possible D gene is TRBD2 (5 bases). This CDR3 is 13 amino acids long. Looked up from germline, CDR1 is SGHDT and CDR2 is YYEEEE.

V usage is TRBV23-1 and J usage is TRBJ2-7; 7 nucleotides align to TRBD1. TRBV23-1 is an open reading frame whose function is uncertain. CDR3 length: 13 residues. Trimming cost V 2 bases and J 6 bases; bases outside gene matches: 4. CDR3 DNA sequence: TGCGCCAGCAGTCAAGACAGGGCCTGCGAGCAGTACTTC. This translates into CASSQDRACEQYF.

This clone appeared once. This chain uses TRBV28 with TRBJ1-2, with 9 bases that match TRBD1. This CDR3 spans 14 amino acids. Germline values: CDR1 MDHEN, CDR2 SYDVKM. J lost 6 bases, V lost 4 bases, and 6 bases had no gene match. CDR3 in amino acids: CASSSSGQGHGYTF. Here the CDR3 DNA reads TGTGCCAGCAGTTCATCAGGACAGGGGCATGGCTACACCTTC.

This chain connects TRBV15 to TRBJ2-6; 11 nucleotides match TRBD1. J was trimmed by 4 bases and V by 0 bases; bases with no gene match: 11. Germline CDR1 is LNHNV and CDR2 is YYDKDF (reference sequence). The CDR3 loop spans 20 amino acids. The CDR3 region is CATSRDFTDRGLLGANVLTF. For the CDR3, the DNA is TGTGCCACCAGCAGAGATTTTACGGACAGGGGGCTTTTGGGGGCCAACGTCCTGACTTTC.

The rearrangement links TRBV7-8 to TRBJ2-3, with TRBD2 matching over 7 bases. Germline V lookup: CDR1 SGHVS, CDR2 FQNEAQ. V lost 0 bases to trimming and J lost 2 bases; unmatched junction nucleotides: 11. The CDR3 has 18 amino acids. As DNA, the CDR3 is TGTGCCAGCAGCTTAGCGCGTCCAGCTAGCGGAAACACAGATACGCAGTATTTT. It codes for CASSLARPASGNTDTQYF.

This chain uses TRBV7-9 with TRBJ1-4; 12 bases align to TRBD1. This CDR3 is built from 16 residues. Per the germline V gene, CDR1 is SEHNR and CDR2 is FQNEAQ (reference sequence). V was clipped by 5 bases and J by 8 bases; unmatched bases: 9. CDR3 sequence reads: CASSPGTGGIAEKLFF. In nucleotides, the CDR3 is TGTGCCAGCAGCCCCGGGACAGGGGGCATCGCCGAAAAACTGTTTTTT.

V is TRBV5-8 and J is TRBJ1-1; TRBD1 aligns across 8 bases. CDR1 and CDR2 (germline): SGHTS, YDEGEE. The V segment lost 2 bases and the J segment 8 bases; nucleotides outside the gene matches: 8. The length of the CDR3 is 14 residues. CDR3 sequence reads: CASSFRGRAGEAFF. The DNA for the CDR3 is TGTGCCAGCAGCTTCAGGGGGCGAGCTGGCGAAGCTTTCTTT.

J is TRBJ2-3 and V is TRBV6-1; weak D call: TRBD2 (5 bases). With 6 bases removed from V and 3 bases from J, the gap between germline ends came to 22 bases. Germline V gene data show CDR1 as MNHNS and CDR2 as SASEGT. The length of the CDR3 is 17 residues. The CDR3 is CASRENLSGGGTDTQYF. CDR3 sequence (DNA): TGTGCCAGCAGAGAAAACCTATCAGGTGGCGGGACAGATACGCAGTATTTT.

The rearrangement joins TRBV30 to TRBJ1-2; D unclear. V was cut by 3 bases and J by 4 bases, with 12 bases left in between. CDR1 and CDR2 from the germline V gene are GTSNPN and SVGIG (reference sequence). The CDR3 has 13 residues. The CDR3 loop reads CAWRGGEIYGYTF. CDR3 coding DNA: TGTGCCTGGAGGGGCGGGGAAATCTATGGCTACACCTTC.

The chain links TRBV30 to TRBJ2-5; D might be TRBD1 (5 bases). Germline assignment: CDR1 GTSNPN and CDR2 SVGIG (reference sequence). Trimming stripped 4 bases from V and 2 bases from J, with 8 bases between. This CDR3 region has 12 residues. CDR3 amino acids: CAWNSGQETQYF. In DNA, the CDR3 is TGTGCCTGGAATTCAGGGCAAGAGACCCAGTACTTC.

The gene calls are TRBV7-8 and TRBJ2-5; TRBD1 agrees at 7 bases. The CDR3 contains 16 residues. Per germline, CDR1 SGHVS and CDR2 FQNEAQ. With 5 bases clipped from V and 2 bases from J, the junction kept 11 bases outside the gene matches. CDR3 coding DNA: TGTGCCAGCAGCCCAATGACCGGGACAGCACAAGAGACCCAGTACTTC. Translating gives CASSPMTGTAQETQYF.

This clone appeared a few times. This rearrangement joins TRBV7-8 to TRBJ2-1; 12 bases fit TRBD2. CDR1 and CDR2 (germline): SGHVS, FQNEAQ. The V segment lost 4 bases and the J segment 0 bases; nucleotides outside the gene matches: 19. The CDR3 has 22 amino acids. CDR3 sequence (DNA): TGTGCCAGCAGCTCGCGCACCGACTTGACTAGCGGGGGCCGAAGCTCCTACAATGAGCAGTTCTTC. Amino acid sequence: CASSSRTDLTSGGRSSYNEQFF.

J is TRBJ2-5 and V is TRBV10-2; a possible D gene is TRBD1 (6 bases). The germline V gene encodes CDR1 WSHSY and CDR2 SAAADI. The V end was cut by 6 bases, the J end by 1 base, with 9 bases between. The CDR3 is 13 amino acids. CDR3 residues: CASSQGTQETQYF. The CDR3 bases are TGCGCCAGCAGCCAGGGGACCCAAGAGACCCAGTACTTC.

This chain connects TRBV7-9 to TRBJ1-2; D is unclear. CDR3 length: 14 amino acids. Germline-derived CDR1 and CDR2 are SEHNR and FQNEAQ (reference sequence). Trimming shortened V by 2 bases and J by 10 bases, and 17 bases separated the two germline ends. This CDR3 reads CASSLSPPRLDYTF. Here the CDR3 DNA reads TGTGCCAGCAGCTTATCTCCCCCGCGTCTTGACTACACCTTC.

The chain recombines TRBV4-1 with TRBJ2-3, with 15 bases fitting TRBD2. Trimming at V came to 0 bases and at J to 3 bases, leaving 10 bases not matched to a gene. This CDR3 has 20 residues. The germline CDR1 and CDR2 sequences are MGHRA and YSYEKL. CDR3 sequence (DNA): TGCGCCAGCAGCCAAGATCGGACTAGCGGGGGGGCCTTTTCGACAGATACGCAGTATTTT. This translates into CASSQDRTSGGAFSTDTQYF.

This clone was counted between two and nine times. This chain uses TRBV2 with TRBJ2-3, with a possible D match to TRBD2 (7 bases). Trimming removed 4 bases at V and 4 bases at J, with 18 bases between. The CDR3 is 16 residues long. Germline CDR1 reads SNHLY; CDR2 reads FYNNEI. The CDR3 loop reads CASSARGGAWADTQYF. The CDR3 region has the DNA TGTGCCAGCAGTGCGAGGGGGGGGGCATGGGCAGATACGCAGTATTTT.

The chain employs TRBV6-5 and TRBJ2-1; 7 bases agree with TRBD2. Germline-derived CDR1 and CDR2 are MNHEY and SVGAGI. The V and J ends lost 2 bases and 9 bases, in that order; junction bases with no gene match: 1. The CDR3 loop spans 12 amino acids. CDR3 in amino acids: CASSYGEGEQFF. The CDR3 DNA reads as TGTGCCAGCAGTTACGGGGAGGGTGAGCAGTTCTTC.

V and J are TRBV5-4 and TRBJ1-1, with 11 positions matching TRBD1. The CDR3 has 16 residues. The germline V gene encodes CDR1 SGHNT and CDR2 YYREEE (reference sequence). Trimming took 4 bases from V and 6 from J; bases not matched to a gene: 11. The CDR3 loop is CASSDKDRGRRAEAFF. The DNA for the CDR3 is TGTGCCAGCAGCGATAAGGACAGGGGGCGAAGGGCTGAAGCTTTCTTT. The full variable domain, its missing parts supplied by reference TRBV5-4 and TRBJ1-1, is ETGVTQSPTHLIKTRGQQVTLRCSSQSGHNTVSWYQQALGQGPQFIFQYYREEENGRGNFPPRFSGLQFPNYSSELNVNALELDDSALYLCASSDKDRGRRAEAFFGQGTRLTVV.

This clone was recorded a few times. The rearrangement joins TRBV28 to TRBJ2-5; weak D call: TRBD2 (6 bases). Germline CDR1 is MDHEN and CDR2 is SYDVKM. The germline V and J ends were trimmed by 6 bases and 4 bases, with 18 bases remaining between them. The CDR3 length is 15 residues. This chain's CDR3 is CASSQSQGGGETQYF. DNA of the CDR3: TGTGCCAGCAGCCAATCTCAGGGAGGTGGAGAGACCCAGTACTTC.

The V gene is TRBV5-1, the J gene TRBJ1-6, with D maybe TRBD1 (5 bases). The CDR3 contains 18 residues. V was cut by 0 bases and J by 0 bases, with 13 bases left in between. The germline V gene encodes CDR1 SGHRS and CDR2 YFSETQ. The CDR3 region has the DNA TGCGCCAGCAGCTTGGTTGGGGGGAAGAGCTCCTATAATTCACCCCTCCACTTT. This translates into CASSLVGGKSSYNSPLHF.

This clone was observed a handful of times. The chain links TRBV27 to TRBJ1-2, with 9 bases identical to TRBD1. With 8 bases clipped from V and 4 bases from J, the junction kept 14 bases outside the gene matches. Germline assignment: CDR1 MNHEY and CDR2 SMNVEV (reference sequence). This CDR3 comprises 16 residues. CDR3 loop: CASGEDRGRSAYGYTF. CDR3 nucleotides: TGTGCCAGCGGGGAGGACAGGGGACGCTCTGCCTATGGCTACACCTTC.

This clone was seen a handful of times. The V and J genes are TRBV29-1 and TRBJ1-1, with D hard to call. The CDR3 contains 12 residues. V was cut by 8 bases and J by 4 bases, with 14 bases left in between. Per germline, CDR1 SQVTM and CDR2 ANQGSEA. The DNA of the CDR3 is TGCAGCACCAAATGGCCGGGCACTGAAGCTTTCTTT. Translated, it gives CSTKWPGTEAFF.

The rearrangement links TRBV5-1 to TRBJ2-5; 11 bases align to TRBD2. Germline V CDR1 and CDR2: SGHRS, YFSETQ. This CDR3 spans 15 amino acids. With V trimmed by 4 bases and J by 2 bases, 4 bases remained unmatched. CDR3 amino acids: CASSRGTSGQETQYF. The CDR3 nucleotides read TGCGCCAGCAGCCGTGGGACTAGCGGACAAGAGACCCAGTACTTC.

A few counts support this clone. The chain recombines TRBV30 with TRBJ1-1; no clear D. Trimming took off 4 bases at V and 1 base at J, with 4 bases between the two ends. CDR3 length equals 11 residues. Germline assignment: CDR1 GTSNPN and CDR2 SVGIG (reference sequence). In DNA form, the CDR3 reads TGTGCCTGGATATGGAACACTGAAGCTTTCTTT. Its translation: CAWIWNTEAFF.

The chain carries TRBV6-6 and TRBJ1-3; possibly TRBD1 for D (5 bases). The germline V gene encodes CDR1 MNHNY and CDR2 SVGAGI (reference sequence). The CDR3 totals 15 residues. V lost 0 bases, J lost 2 bases, and 8 bases lay in between. The CDR3 DNA sequence: TGTGCCAGCAGTTACTCGACGACAGCTGGAAACACCATATATTTT. This sequence encodes CASSYSTTAGNTIYF.

This clone is a singleton in its sample. The chain combines TRBV10-3 with TRBJ1-5; 9 positions agree with TRBD1. The CDR3 is 14 residues long. The J segment lost 5 bases and the V segment lost 5 bases, leaving 4 bases of the junction unmatched. Germline-derived CDR1 and CDR2 are ENHRY and SYGVKD. CDR3 DNA sequence: TGTGCCATCAGTAGGACAGGGGAGGATCAGCCCCAGCATTTT. Protein: CAISRTGEDQPQHF.